This T cell receptor (beta chain) emerged from a study of shared clonotypes between healthy human individuals. From CD4+ cells came CD45RA+ naive and CD45RA-negative memory subsets. From germline, CDR1 is KGHSH and CDR2 LQKENI. This CDR3 contains 13 residues. The ends were cut back, 1 base at V and 5 bases at J, with 5 bases in the middle. Here immunoSEQ multiplex PCR was the method, and the copy in TCRdb shows in-frame clones only, minus some. The repertoire holds 2 million to 2.5 million clones, with 85% to 95% as singletons. The genes are TRBV18 and TRBJ1-4; no reliable D call. The specimen was naive CD4+ T cells from PBMCs. The subset denotes: CD45RA+ positively selected. This sequence was found in a man aged 18 to 30 in good health. Some clones in this sample may be carry-over from other donors' samples. CDR3 region: CASSPRQNEKLFF. CDR3 bases: TGTGCCAGCTCACCACGTCAGAATGAAAAACTGTTTTTT. Variable domain in full (rest from reference TRBV18 and TRBJ1-4): NAGVMQNPRHLVRRRGQEARLRCSPMKGHSHVYWYRQLPEEGLKFMVYLQKENIIDESGMPKERFSAEFPKEGPSILRIQQVVRGDSAAYFCASSPRQNEKLFFGSGTQLSVL.